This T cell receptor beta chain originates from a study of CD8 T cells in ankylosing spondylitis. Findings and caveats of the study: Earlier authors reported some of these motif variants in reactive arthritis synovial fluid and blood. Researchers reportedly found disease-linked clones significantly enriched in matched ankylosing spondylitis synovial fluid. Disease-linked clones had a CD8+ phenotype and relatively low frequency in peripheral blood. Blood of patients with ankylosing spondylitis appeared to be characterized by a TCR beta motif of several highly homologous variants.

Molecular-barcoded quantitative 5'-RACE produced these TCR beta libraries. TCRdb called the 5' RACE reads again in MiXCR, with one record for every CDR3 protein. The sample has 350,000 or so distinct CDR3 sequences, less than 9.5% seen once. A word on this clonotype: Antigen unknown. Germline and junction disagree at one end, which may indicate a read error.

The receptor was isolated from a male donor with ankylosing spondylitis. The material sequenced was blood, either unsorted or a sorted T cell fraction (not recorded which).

CDR3: CASSLAGGTETQYF. The DNA of the CDR3 is TGTGCCAGCAGCCTAGCGGGAGGGACGGAGACCCAGTACTTC. The chain links TRBV7-2 to TRBJ2-5, with 12 bases fitting TRBD2. CDR1 SGHTA and CDR2 FQGNSA come from the germline V gene. This CDR3 has 14 residues.